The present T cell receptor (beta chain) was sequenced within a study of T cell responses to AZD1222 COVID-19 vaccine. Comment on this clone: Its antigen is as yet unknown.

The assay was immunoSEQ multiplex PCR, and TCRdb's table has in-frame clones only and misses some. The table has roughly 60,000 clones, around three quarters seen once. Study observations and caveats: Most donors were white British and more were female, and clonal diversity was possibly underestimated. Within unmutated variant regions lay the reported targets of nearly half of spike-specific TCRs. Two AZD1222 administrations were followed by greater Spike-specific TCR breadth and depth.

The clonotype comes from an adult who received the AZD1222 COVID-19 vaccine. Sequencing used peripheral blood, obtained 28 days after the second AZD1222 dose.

Written as DNA, the CDR3 is TGTGCCAGCAGTTTAGCAGGGGGGATCACAACTAATGAAAAACTGTTTTTT. This translates into CASSLAGGITTNEKLFF. The chain couples TRBV28 to TRBJ1-4; TRBD1 agrees at 7 bases. J was trimmed by 0 bases and V by 2 bases; bases with no gene match: 6. This CDR3 has 17 residues. The germline V gene has CDR1 MDHEN and CDR2 SYDVKM.